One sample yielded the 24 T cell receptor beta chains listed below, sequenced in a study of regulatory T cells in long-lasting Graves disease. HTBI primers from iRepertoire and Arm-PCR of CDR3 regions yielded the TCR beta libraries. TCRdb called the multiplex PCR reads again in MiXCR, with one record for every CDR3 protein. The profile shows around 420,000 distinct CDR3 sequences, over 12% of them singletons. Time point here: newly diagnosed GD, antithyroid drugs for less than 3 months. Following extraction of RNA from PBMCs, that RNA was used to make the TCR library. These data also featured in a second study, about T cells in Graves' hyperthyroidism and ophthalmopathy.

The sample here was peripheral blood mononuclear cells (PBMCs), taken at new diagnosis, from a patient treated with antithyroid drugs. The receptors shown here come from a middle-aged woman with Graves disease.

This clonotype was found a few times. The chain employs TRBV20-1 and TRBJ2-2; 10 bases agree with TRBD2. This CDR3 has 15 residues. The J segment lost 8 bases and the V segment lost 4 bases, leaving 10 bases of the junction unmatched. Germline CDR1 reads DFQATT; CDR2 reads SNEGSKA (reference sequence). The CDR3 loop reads CSAMTSSGRFGELFF. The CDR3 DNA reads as TGCAGTGCTATGACTAGTAGCGGGAGGTTTGGGGAGCTGTTTTTT.

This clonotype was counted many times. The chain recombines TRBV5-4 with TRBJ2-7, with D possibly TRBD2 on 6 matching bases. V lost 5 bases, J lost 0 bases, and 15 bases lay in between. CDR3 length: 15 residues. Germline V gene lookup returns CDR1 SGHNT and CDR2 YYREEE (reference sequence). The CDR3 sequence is CASRGGGTSSYEQYF. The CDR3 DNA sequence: TGTGCCAGCAGGGGAGGCGGGACGAGCTCCTACGAGCAGTACTTC.

The CDR3 sequence is CASSHGQGAHEQFF. The CDR3 nucleotides read TGTGCCAGCAGCCACGGACAGGGGGCTCATGAGCAGTTCTTC. The chain couples TRBV6-2 or TRBV6-3 to TRBJ2-1; 11 bases match TRBD1. The V gene's germline CDR1 is MNHEY and CDR2 SVGEGT. The V gene end was trimmed by 6 bases and the J gene end by 8 bases; junction bases not matched to a gene: 6. The CDR3 runs to 14 residues.

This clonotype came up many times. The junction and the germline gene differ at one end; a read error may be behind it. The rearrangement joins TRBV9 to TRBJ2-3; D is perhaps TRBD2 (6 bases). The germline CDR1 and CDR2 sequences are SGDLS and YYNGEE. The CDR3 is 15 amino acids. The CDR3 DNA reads TGCGCCAGCAGCGTCGAAGGGACTAGCACAGATACGCAGTATTTT. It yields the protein CASSVEGTSTDTQYF. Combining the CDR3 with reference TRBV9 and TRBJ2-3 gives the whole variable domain DSGVTQTPKHLITATGQRVTLRCSPRSGDLSVYWYQQSLDQGLQFLIQYYNGEERAKGNILERFSAQQFPDLHSELNLSSLELGDSALYFCASSVEGTSTDTQYFGPGTRLTVL.

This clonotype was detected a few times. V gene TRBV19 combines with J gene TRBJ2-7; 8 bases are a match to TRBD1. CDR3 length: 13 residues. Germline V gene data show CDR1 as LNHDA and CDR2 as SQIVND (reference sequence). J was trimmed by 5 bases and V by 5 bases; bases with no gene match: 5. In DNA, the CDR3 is TGTGCCAGTAGTGCCAAACAGGGGGACGAGCAGTACTTC. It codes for CASSAKQGDEQYF.

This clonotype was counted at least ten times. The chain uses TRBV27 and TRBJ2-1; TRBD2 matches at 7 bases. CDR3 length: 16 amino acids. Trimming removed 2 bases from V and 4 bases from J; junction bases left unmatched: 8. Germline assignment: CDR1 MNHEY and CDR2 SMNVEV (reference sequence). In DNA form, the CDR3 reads TGTGCCAGCAGTTTAGGGCGGGAGCCACCATACAATGAGCAGTTCTTC. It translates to CASSLGREPPYNEQFF.

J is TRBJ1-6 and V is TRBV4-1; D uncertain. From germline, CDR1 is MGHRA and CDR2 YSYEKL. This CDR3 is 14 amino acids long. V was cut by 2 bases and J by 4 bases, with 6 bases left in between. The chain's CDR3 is CASSQTFYNSPLHF. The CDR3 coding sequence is TGCGCCAGCAGCCAAACGTTTTATAATTCACCCCTCCACTTT.

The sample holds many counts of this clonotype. The CDR3 DNA reads TGTGCCAGCAGCTTTTTATCAGGGTTGGACGAGCAGTACTTC. Translated, it gives CASSFLSGLDEQYF. V is TRBV11-2 and J is TRBJ2-7, with D tentatively TRBD1 (5 bases). The germline gives CDR1 SGHAT, CDR2 FQNNGV. This CDR3 has 14 residues. V dropped 3 bases and J dropped 5 bases, with 14 bases sitting between them. Full variable domain (outside the CDR3, taken from reference TRBV11-2 and TRBJ2-7): EAGVAQSPRYKIIEKRQSVAFWCNPISGHATLYWYQQILGQGPKLLIQFQNNGVVDDSQLPKDRFSAERLKGVDSTLKIQPAKLEDSAVYLCASSFLSGLDEQYFGPGTRLTVT.

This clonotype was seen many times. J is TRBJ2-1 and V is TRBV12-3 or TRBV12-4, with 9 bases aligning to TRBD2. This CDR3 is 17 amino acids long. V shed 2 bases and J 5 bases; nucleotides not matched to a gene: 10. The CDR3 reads CASSLMWRGGANNEQFF. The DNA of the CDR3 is TGTGCCAGCAGTTTAATGTGGCGGGGGGGGGCTAACAATGAGCAGTTCTTC.

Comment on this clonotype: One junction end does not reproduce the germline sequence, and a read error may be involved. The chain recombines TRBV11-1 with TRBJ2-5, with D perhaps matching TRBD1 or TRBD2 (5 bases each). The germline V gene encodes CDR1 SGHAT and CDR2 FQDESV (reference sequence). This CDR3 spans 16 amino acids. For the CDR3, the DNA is TGTGCCAGCAGCATACTAGGTTATGGGGGAGCGAAGACCCAGCACTTC. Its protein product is CASSILGYGGAKTQHF.

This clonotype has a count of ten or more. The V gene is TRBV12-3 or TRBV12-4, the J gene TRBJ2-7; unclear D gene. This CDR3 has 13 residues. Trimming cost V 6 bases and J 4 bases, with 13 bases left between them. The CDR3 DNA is TGTGCCAGCAGCCCGTCTCTAGGGTACGAGCAGTACTTC. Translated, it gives CASSPSLGYEQYF.

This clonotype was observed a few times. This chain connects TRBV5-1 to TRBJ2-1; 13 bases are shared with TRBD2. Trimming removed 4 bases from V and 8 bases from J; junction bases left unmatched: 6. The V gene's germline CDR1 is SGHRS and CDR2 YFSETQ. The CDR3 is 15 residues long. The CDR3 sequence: CASSVTSGRAHEQFF. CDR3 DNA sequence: TGCGCCAGCAGCGTAACTAGCGGGAGGGCCCATGAGCAGTTCTTC.

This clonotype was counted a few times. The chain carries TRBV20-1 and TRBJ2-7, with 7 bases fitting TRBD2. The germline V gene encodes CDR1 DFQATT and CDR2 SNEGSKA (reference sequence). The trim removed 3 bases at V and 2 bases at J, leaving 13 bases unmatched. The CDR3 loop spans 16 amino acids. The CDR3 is CSASEGPAGLTYEQYF. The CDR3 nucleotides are TGCAGTGCTAGTGAGGGGCCAGCGGGACTCACCTACGAGCAGTACTTC.

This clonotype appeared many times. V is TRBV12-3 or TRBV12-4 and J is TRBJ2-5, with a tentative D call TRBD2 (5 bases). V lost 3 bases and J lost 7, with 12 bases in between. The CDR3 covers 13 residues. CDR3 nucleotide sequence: TGTGCCAGCAGTTTTCTGAGGGTTGGGACCCAGTACTTC. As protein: CASSFLRVGTQYF.

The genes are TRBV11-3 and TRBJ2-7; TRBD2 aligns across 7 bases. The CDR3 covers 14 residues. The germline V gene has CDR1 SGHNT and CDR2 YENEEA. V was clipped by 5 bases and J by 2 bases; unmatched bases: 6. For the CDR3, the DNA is TGTGCCAGCAGCCCCGGGACTACCCCCTACGAGCAGTACTTC. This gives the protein CASSPGTTPYEQYF.

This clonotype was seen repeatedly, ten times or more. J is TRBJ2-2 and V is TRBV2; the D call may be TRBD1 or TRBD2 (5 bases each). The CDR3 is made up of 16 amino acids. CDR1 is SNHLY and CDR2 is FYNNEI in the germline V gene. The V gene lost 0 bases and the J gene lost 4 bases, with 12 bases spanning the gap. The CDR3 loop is CASSEAPGPLTGELFF. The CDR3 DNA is TGTGCCAGCAGTGAAGCCCCGGGACCGCTCACCGGGGAGCTGTTTTTT.

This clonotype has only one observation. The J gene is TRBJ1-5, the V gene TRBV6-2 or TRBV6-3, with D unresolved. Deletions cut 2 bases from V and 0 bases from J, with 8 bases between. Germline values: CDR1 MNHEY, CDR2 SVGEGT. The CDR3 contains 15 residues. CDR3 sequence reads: CASSYTGDSNQPQHF. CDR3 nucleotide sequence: TGTGCCAGCAGTTACACTGGGGATAGCAATCAGCCCCAGCATTTT.

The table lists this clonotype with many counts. CDR3 sequence: CASSLGDSNTEAFF. The CDR3 DNA reads as TGCGCCAGCAGCTTGGGGGACAGCAACACTGAAGCTTTCTTT. This chain uses TRBV5-1 with TRBJ1-1; TRBD1 matches at 7 bases. This CDR3 comprises 14 residues. Germline V gene sequence: CDR1 SGHRS, CDR2 YFSETQ. V shed 0 bases and J 2 bases; nucleotides not matched to a gene: 1.

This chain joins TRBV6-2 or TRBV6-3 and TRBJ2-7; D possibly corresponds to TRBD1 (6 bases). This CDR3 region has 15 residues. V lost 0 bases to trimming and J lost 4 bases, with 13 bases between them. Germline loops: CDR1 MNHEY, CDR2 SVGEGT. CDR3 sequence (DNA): TGTGCCAGCAGTTACTCGCTCAGGGGAGATTACGAGCAGTACTTC. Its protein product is CASSYSLRGDYEQYF.

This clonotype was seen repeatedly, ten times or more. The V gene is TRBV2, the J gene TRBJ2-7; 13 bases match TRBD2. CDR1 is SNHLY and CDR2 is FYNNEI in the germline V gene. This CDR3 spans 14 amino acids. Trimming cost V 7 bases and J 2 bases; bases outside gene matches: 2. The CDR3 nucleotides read TGTGCCAGCACCGGGACTAGCGGGACCTACGAGCAGTACTTC. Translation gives CASTGTSGTYEQYF.

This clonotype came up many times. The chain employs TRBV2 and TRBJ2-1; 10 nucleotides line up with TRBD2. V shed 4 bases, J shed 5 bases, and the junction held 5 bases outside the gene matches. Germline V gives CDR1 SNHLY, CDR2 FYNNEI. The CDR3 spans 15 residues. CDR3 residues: CASSVGLAAHNEQFF. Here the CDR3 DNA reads TGTGCCAGCAGTGTTGGACTAGCGGCACACAATGAGCAGTTCTTC.

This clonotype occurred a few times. The CDR3 spells CASSLGSSGTYEQYF. CDR3 sequence (DNA): TGTGCCAGCAGCTTAGGCAGTAGCGGGACCTACGAGCAGTACTTC. This chain uses TRBV11-1 with TRBJ2-7, with TRBD2 matching 8 bases. The CDR3 totals 15 residues. CDR1 is SGHAT, CDR2 FQDESV, per germline (reference sequence). V lost 1 base to trimming and J lost 2 bases; unmatched junction nucleotides: 4.

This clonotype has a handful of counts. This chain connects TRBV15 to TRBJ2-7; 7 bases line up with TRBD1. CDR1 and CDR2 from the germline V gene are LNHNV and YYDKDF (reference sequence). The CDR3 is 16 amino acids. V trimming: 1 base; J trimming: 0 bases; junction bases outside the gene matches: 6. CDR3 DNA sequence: TGTGCCACCAGCAGAGGCACTCGGGACAGCTCCTACGAGCAGTACTTC. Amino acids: CATSRGTRDSSYEQYF.

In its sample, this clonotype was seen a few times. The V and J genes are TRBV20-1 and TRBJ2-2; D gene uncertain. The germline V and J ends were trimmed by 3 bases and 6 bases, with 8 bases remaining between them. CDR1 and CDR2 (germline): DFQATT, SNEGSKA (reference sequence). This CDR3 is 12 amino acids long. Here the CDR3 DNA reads TGCAGTGCTAGTCCATACCCCGGGGAGCTGTTTTTT. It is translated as CSASPYPGELFF.